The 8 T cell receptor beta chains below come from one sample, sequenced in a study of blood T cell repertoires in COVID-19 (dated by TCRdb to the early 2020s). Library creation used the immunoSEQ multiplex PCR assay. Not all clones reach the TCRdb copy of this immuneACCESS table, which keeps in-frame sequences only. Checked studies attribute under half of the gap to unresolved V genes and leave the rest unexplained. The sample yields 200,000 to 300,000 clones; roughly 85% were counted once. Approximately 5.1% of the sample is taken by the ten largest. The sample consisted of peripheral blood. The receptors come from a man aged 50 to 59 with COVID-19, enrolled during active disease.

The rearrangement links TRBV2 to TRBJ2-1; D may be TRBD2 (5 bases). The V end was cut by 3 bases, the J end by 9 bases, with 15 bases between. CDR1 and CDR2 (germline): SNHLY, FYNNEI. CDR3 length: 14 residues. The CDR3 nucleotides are TGTGCCAGCAGTGACTGGAGGATGTATGGTGAGCAGTTCTTC. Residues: CASSDWRMYGEQFF.

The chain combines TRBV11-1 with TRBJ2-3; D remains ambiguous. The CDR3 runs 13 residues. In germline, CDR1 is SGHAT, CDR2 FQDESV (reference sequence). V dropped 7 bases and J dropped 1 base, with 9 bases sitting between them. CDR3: CASTPAGTDTQYF. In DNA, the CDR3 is TGTGCCAGCACCCCCGCGGGCACAGATACGCAGTATTTT.

The CDR3 region is CASSQDWRDKFF. The CDR3 DNA sequence: TGTGCCAGCAGCCAAGATTGGAGGGATAAGTTCTTC. The chain is built from TRBV3-1 (or the pseudogene TRBV3-2) and TRBJ2-1, with a tentative D call TRBD2 (6 bases). Trimming removed 0 bases from V and 14 bases from J, with 11 bases in between. Germline CDR1 LGHDT, CDR2 YNNKEL (reference sequence). The CDR3 is 12 amino acids.

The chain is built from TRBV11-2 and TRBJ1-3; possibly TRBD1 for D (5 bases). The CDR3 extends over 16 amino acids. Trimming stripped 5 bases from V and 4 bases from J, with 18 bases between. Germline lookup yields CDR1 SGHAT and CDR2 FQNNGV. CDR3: CASSPGLIYFGNTIYF. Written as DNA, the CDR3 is TGTGCCAGCAGCCCGGGACTCATTTATTTCGGAAACACCATATATTTT.

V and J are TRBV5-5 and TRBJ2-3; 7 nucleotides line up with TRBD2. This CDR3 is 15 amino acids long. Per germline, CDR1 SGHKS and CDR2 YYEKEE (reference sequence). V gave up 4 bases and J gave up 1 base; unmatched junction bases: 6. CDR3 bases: TGTGCCAGCAGCGCACTAGCGCCAGGCACAGATACGCAGTATTTT. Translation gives CASSALAPGTDTQYF.

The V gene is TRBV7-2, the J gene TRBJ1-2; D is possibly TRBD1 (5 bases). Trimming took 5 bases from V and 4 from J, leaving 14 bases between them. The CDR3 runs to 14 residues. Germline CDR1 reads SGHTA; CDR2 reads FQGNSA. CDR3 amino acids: CASSPAGGSYGYTF. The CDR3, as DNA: TGTGCCAGCAGCCCAGCGGGGGGGAGCTATGGCTACACCTTC.

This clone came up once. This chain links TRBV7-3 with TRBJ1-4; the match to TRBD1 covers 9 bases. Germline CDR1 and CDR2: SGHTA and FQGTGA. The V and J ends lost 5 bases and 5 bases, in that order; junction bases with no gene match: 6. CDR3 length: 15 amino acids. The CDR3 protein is CASSPTGTGNEKLFF. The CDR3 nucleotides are TGTGCCAGCAGCCCGACCGGGACAGGGAATGAAAAACTGTTTTTT.

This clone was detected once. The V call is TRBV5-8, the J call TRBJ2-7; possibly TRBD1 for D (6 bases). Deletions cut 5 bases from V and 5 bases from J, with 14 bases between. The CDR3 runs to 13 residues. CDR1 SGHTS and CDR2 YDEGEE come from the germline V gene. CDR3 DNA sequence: TGTGCCAGCAGTAAGCAGGGGATCCACGAGCAGTACTTC. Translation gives CASSKQGIHEQYF.